This T cell receptor beta chain was sequenced during a study of blood T cells in healthy people across ages. The authors ran a second PCR of 7 to 11 cycles using a sample-barcoded 5' primer and a J-beta primer mix. TCRdb re-called the 5' RACE reads with MiXCR, one entry per CDR3 protein. This table holds over 450,000 distinct CDR3 sequences, more than 20% found once. Looked up from germline, CDR1 is SGHTA and CDR2 is FQGNSA. The CDR3 has 13 amino acids. Trimming stripped 7 bases from V and 2 bases from J, with 12 bases between. These data also featured in a second study, about T cells of mothers and their children. This second report adds: Whether related or unrelated, pairs show similar shaping of TCR recombination output by thymic selection.

The specimen sequenced was blood. The receptor was isolated from a boy aged 10-17 years in good health. The chain has TRBV7-2 and TRBJ2-7; TRBD2 is a possible D gene (5 bases). CDR3 nucleotides: TGTGCCAGCACGGCCGACGGGACCTACGAGCAGTACTTC. Its protein is CASTADGTYEQYF.